These 21 T cell receptor beta chains share one sample of origin, sequenced in a study of control samples from healthy donors and cancer patients. Data came from immunoSEQ multiplex PCR; TCRdb stores just in-frame clones and leaves some out. The sample yields about 92,000 clones, roughly four fifths seen once. The sequencing input was blood. These receptors all come from a woman between 55 and 75 years old in good health.

The chain carries TRBV18 and TRBJ2-2; D not resolved. CDR1 is KGHSH, CDR2 LQKENI, per germline. The V end lost 1 base, the J end lost 5 bases, and 8 bases lay between the germline ends. This CDR3 is 14 amino acids long. CDR3 region: CASSPHPDTGELFF. The CDR3 bases are TGTGCCAGCTCACCACATCCAGATACCGGGGAGCTGTTTTTT.

V and J are TRBV7-2 and TRBJ2-2; the D gene is possibly TRBD1 (6 bases). CDR1 and CDR2 from the germline V gene are SGHTA and FQGNSA. The ends were cut back, 5 bases at V and 2 bases at J, with 15 bases in the middle. This CDR3 has 16 residues. The CDR3 DNA is TGTGCCAGCAGCAGAACGGGACACTTAAACACCGGGGAGCTGTTTTTT. Translated, it gives CASSRTGHLNTGELFF.

The chain links TRBV4-3 to TRBJ2-5; D is unclear. V was shortened by 1 base and J by 1 base, with 10 bases between the two germline ends. The germline CDR1 and CDR2 sequences are LGHNA and YSLEER. The CDR3 runs 15 residues. The CDR3 DNA reads TGCGCCAGCAGCCAAGCCCGGACCTCCCAAGAGACCCAGTACTTC. It is translated as CASSQARTSQETQYF.

This clone was observed a few times. The rearrangement joins TRBV21-1 to TRBJ1-4. TRBV21-1 is recorded as a pseudogene. The CDR3 contains 13 residues. CDR3 region: CARGRSTNEKLFF. As DNA, the CDR3 is TGTGCCAGGGGACGGTCCACTAATGAAAAACTGTTTTTT.

The chain couples TRBV28 to TRBJ1-2; D is undetermined. CDR1 and CDR2 (germline): MDHEN, SYDVKM. CDR3 size: 12 residues. Trimming removed 2 bases from V and 7 bases from J, with 8 bases in between. CDR3 sequence reads: CASSLRDRGYTF. CDR3 nucleotides: TGTGCCAGCAGTTTAAGGGATCGTGGCTACACCTTC.

The CDR3 loop reads CATGGRGETQYF. CDR3 nucleotides: TGTGCCACCGGAGGGAGGGGAGAGACCCAGTACTTC. The rearrangement links TRBV28 to TRBJ2-5, with TRBD2 matching 7 bases. Germline V lookup: CDR1 MDHEN, CDR2 SYDVKM. V was clipped by 10 bases and J by 4 bases; unmatched bases: 6. This CDR3 region has 12 residues.

V gene TRBV11-2 combines with J gene TRBJ2-1; D unresolved. CDR1 is SGHAT, CDR2 FQNNGV, per germline. The CDR3 totals 13 residues. V gave up 5 bases and J gave up 9 bases, with 14 bases separating them. CDR3 sequence (DNA): TGTGCCAGCAGCCCAGCCGCCTTAGGTGAGCAGTTCTTC. Translated: CASSPAALGEQFF. Filled out from reference TRBV11-2 and TRBJ2-1, the complete variable domain reads EAGVAQSPRYKIIEKRQSVAFWCNPISGHATLYWYQQILGQGPKLLIQFQNNGVVDDSQLPKDRFSAERLKGVDSTLKIQPAKLEDSAVYLCASSPAALGEQFFGPGTRLTVL.

The genes are TRBV6-1 and TRBJ1-5, with D unresolved. V was pared by 0 bases and J by 1 base, with 13 bases between. The CDR3 spans 17 residues. Germline-derived CDR1 and CDR2 are MNHNS and SASEGT. CDR3 in amino acids: CASSEARWGKSNQPQHF. DNA for the CDR3: TGTGCCAGCAGTGAAGCGCGTTGGGGAAAGAGCAATCAGCCCCAGCATTTT.

The chain joins TRBV6-1 to TRBJ2-6, with 11 bases fitting TRBD1. This CDR3 region has 18 residues. V trimming: 3 bases; J trimming: 4 bases; junction bases outside the gene matches: 8. From germline, CDR1 is MNHNS and CDR2 SASEGT. CDR3 amino acids: CASSERDRGNAGANVLTF. CDR3 DNA sequence: TGTGCCAGCAGTGAGAGGGACAGGGGGAATGCCGGGGCCAACGTCCTGACTTTC.

This chain joins TRBV5-8 and TRBJ1-5; the D gene is possibly TRBD1 (5 bases). The V gene's germline CDR1 is SGHTS and CDR2 YDEGEE. V lost 6 bases to trimming and J lost 0 bases, with 13 bases between them. This CDR3 is built from 15 residues. The CDR3 loop reads CASMRGFDSNQPQHF. The CDR3 DNA follows: TGTGCCAGCATGAGGGGCTTCGATAGCAATCAGCCCCAGCATTTT. The full variable domain, its missing parts supplied by reference TRBV5-8 and TRBJ1-5, is EAGVTQSPTHLIKTRGQQATLRCSPISGHTSVYWYQQALGLGLQFLLWYDEGEERNRGNFPPRFSGRQFPNYSSELNVNALELEDSALYLCASMRGFDSNQPQHFGDGTRLSIL.

The chain is built from TRBV27 and TRBJ1-2, with 12 bases that match TRBD1. This CDR3 spans 19 amino acids. The germline CDR1 and CDR2 sequences are MNHEY and SMNVEV (reference sequence). Trimming removed 5 bases from V and 5 bases from J; junction bases left unmatched: 18. CDR3 loop: CASSQHISGTGGPPYGYTF. CDR3 DNA: TGTGCCAGCAGTCAACACATATCCGGGACAGGGGGCCCTCCTTATGGCTACACCTTC.

The chain is built from TRBV12-3 or TRBV12-4 and TRBJ1-6; D gene ambiguous. The CDR3 is made up of 13 amino acids. Trimming cost V 3 bases and J 11 bases, with 11 bases left between them. The CDR3 DNA is TGTGCCAGCAGTTTCCCTCGCCCCGCACCCCTCCACTTT. This translates into CASSFPRPAPLHF.

The genes are TRBV27 and TRBJ2-7, with D tentatively TRBD1 or TRBD2 (5 bases each). V was trimmed by 7 bases and J by 4 bases, leaving 20 bases between them. The V gene's germline CDR1 is MNHEY and CDR2 SMNVEV (reference sequence). The CDR3 spans 15 residues. CDR3 DNA sequence: TGTGCCAGCACTGAAAGGCCGGGACCAATATACGAGCAGTACTTC. Encoded protein: CASTERPGPIYEQYF.

The V gene is TRBV29-1, the J gene TRBJ2-5; no definite D call. The germline gives CDR1 SQVTM, CDR2 ANQGSEA. Trimming stripped 7 bases from V and 5 bases from J, with 14 bases between. The CDR3 consists of 12 residues. For the CDR3, the DNA is TGCAGCGCCACCGTGTTGGGGGAGACCCAGTACTTC. Amino acids: CSATVLGETQYF.

The DNA of the CDR3 is TGTGCCAGCAGTCTCGGGGGTCAGCCCCAGCATTTT. Its protein is CASSLGGQPQHF. V is TRBV6-5 and J is TRBJ1-5; TRBD1 might be the D (5 bases). Germline V gene lookup returns CDR1 MNHEY and CDR2 SVGAGI. The CDR3 runs to 12 residues. V lost 5 bases to trimming and J lost 6 bases, with 8 bases between them.

This clone was counted only a few times. The V call is TRBV6-2 or TRBV6-3, the J call TRBJ1-3; TRBD1 aligns across 7 bases. The CDR3 has 16 residues. Trimming took 5 bases from V and 0 from J; bases not matched to a gene: 7. Germline loops: CDR1 MNHEY, CDR2 SVGEGT. In nucleotides, the CDR3 is TGTGCCAGCAGTCCAAAACAGGGGAGCTCTGGAAACACCATATATTTT. It encodes CASSPKQGSSGNTIYF.

V is TRBV19 and J is TRBJ2-1; the D gene is possibly TRBD2 (5 bases). There are 14 residues in the CDR3. V gave up 5 bases and J gave up 14 bases, with 22 bases separating them. Germline loops: CDR1 LNHDA, CDR2 SQIVND (reference sequence). Here the CDR3 reads CASSGLERTNLEFF. The CDR3 region has the DNA TGTGCCAGTAGTGGTTTAGAGCGGACCAATCTTGAGTTCTTC.

The chain employs TRBV3-1 (or the pseudogene TRBV3-2) and TRBJ2-5; TRBD1 agrees at 7 bases. The CDR3 runs to 14 residues. Germline-derived CDR1 and CDR2 are LGHDT and YNNKEL (reference sequence). The trim removed 4 bases at V and 4 bases at J, leaving 6 bases unmatched. In nucleotides, the CDR3 is TGTGCCAGCAGCCCAGGGACAGCTTCAGAGACCCAGTACTTC. It is translated as CASSPGTASETQYF.

The chain joins TRBV29-1 to TRBJ1-2; 7 bases align to TRBD1. Germline V CDR1 and CDR2: SQVTM, ANQGSEA. V shed 7 bases and J 2 bases; nucleotides not matched to a gene: 4. The CDR3 is 12 amino acids. This chain's CDR3 is CSATGQNYGYTF. CDR3 bases: TGCAGCGCTACGGGACAGAACTATGGCTACACCTTC.

The chain uses TRBV11-2 and TRBJ1-1, with D unresolved. Per germline, CDR1 SGHAT and CDR2 FQNNGV. V shed 3 bases and J shed 4 bases, with 12 bases lying between them. The CDR3 extends over 14 amino acids. The CDR3 sequence is CASSLEGRATEAFF. The CDR3 DNA reads as TGTGCCAGCAGCTTGGAGGGAAGGGCCACTGAAGCTTTCTTT.

The chain combines TRBV28 with TRBJ2-3, with D possibly TRBD1 on 5 matching bases. Germline CDR1 MDHEN, CDR2 SYDVKM. There are 13 residues in the CDR3. V shed 7 bases and J shed 2 bases, with 10 bases lying between them. This CDR3 is CASTAGNTDTQYF. The CDR3 DNA follows: TGTGCCAGCACGGCAGGGAACACAGATACGCAGTATTTT.